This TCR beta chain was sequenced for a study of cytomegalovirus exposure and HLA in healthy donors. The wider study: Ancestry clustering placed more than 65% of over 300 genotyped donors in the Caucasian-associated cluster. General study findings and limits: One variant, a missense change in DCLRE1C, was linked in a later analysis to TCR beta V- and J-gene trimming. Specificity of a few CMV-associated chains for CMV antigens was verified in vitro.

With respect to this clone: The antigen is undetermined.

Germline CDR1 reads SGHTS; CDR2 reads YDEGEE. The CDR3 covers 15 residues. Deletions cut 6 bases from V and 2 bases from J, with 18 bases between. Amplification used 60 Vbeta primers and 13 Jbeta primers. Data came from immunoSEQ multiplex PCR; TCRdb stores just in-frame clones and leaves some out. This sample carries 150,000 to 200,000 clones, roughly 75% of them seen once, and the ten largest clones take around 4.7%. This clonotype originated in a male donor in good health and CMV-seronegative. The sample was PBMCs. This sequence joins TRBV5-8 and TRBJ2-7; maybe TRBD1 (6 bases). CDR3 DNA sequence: TGTGCCAGCACCCCCCTACAGGGAATCGCCTACGAGCAGTACTTC. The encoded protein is CASTPLQGIAYEQYF.